This is a list of T cell receptor beta chains from one sample in a study of shared clonotypes between healthy human individuals. The table came from immunoSEQ multiplex PCR; TCRdb's copy has only in-frame clones and leaves some out. The table shows about 2.4 million clones, with 90% to 95% occurring only once. The sequenced material came from naive CD4+ T cells from PBMCs. The receptors derive from a man aged 18 to 29 in good health. Some clones in this sample may be carry-over from other donors' samples. Each CDR3 is given with its conserved first and last residue. The size entry is marked missing in some rows and otherwise reads once, few, many or a size class.

v_call cdr3_length clone_size cdr3_aa
TRBV5-1 16 . CASRLTADSGANVLTF
TRBV5-1 14 . CASSYTGDNQPQHF
TRBV4-1 12 . CASTSVGETQYF
TRBV28 15 . CASSFAQGRTDTQYF
TRBV28 11 . CASTLNEKLFF
TRBV25-1 14 . CASSAQGVVSPLHF
TRBV4-1 16 . CASSPVGGRAPDTQYF
TRBV7-9 15 . CASSGWEFTGNTIYF
TRBV6-6 15 . CASSITLPGREKLFF
TRBV28 11 . CASGANYGYTF
TRBV6-5 12 . CASSYSRGSLHF
TRBV19 13 . CASSNDRPYEQYF
TRBV11-2 19 . CASSPAGGVLGSSTDTQYF
TRBV5-1 14 . CASSSGLLRDEQFF
TRBV5-1 15 . CASSLVAEAYNEQFF
TRBV25-1 14 . CASSESGGLHGYTF
TRBV10-1 17 once CASSEGTSGRASDTQYF
TRBV6-1 13 . CALTAPSGNTIYF
TRBV18 14 . CASSPTSGKETQYF
TRBV6-5 13 . CASSRQITYEQYF
TRBV11-2 15 . CASSLVESGGKTQYF
TRBV7-9 14 . CASSRQGEVNEQFF
TRBV10-3 16 once CAIGTASGSNTGELFF
TRBV21-1 16 . CASSKELLLMNTEAFF
TRBV6-5 14 . CASSSNPSNQPQHF
TRBV7-9 17 . CASRDSPFSSGANVLTF
TRBV6-1 11 . CASRTGTEAFF
TRBV7-3 15 . CASSSGVAGYNEQFF
TRBV6-1 11 few CASSEMGREYF
TRBV29-1 14 . CSVLLQGLNTEAFF
TRBV6-5 13 . CASLNYPNTEAFF
TRBV9 16 . CASSATDGATNEKLFF
TRBV2 14 . CASSSGTETGELFF
TRBV4-2 15 once CASSQDGSRTGELFF
TRBV7-8 16 . CASSQFGQGGNQPQHF
TRBV6-1 13 . CASTEVGGAVLHF
TRBV5-1 15 . CASGDGTATGNTIYF
TRBV5-1 13 . CASRPGHLDIQYF
TRBV4-1 17 . CASSQEATSGSFGELFF
TRBV6-5 13 . CASSYLGSYEQYF
TRBV11-3 15 . CASSMDRQGWDEQYF
TRBV18 17 . CASSPIIRTGGIYEQYF
TRBV5-1 17 . CASSLETSGRGSYEQYF
TRBV11-2 16 . CASSLAGTGANYGYTF
TRBV14 16 . CASSQGKGQGISEQYF
TRBV4-2 19 . CASSQDLQLAGGKQETQYF
TRBV7-8 15 . CASSPAGTIDQPQHF
TRBV11-2 13 . CASSSTGAREQYF
TRBV5-4 14 . CASSLGAGQETQYF